Listed below are T cell receptor beta chains from one sample, sequenced in a study of blood T cells in healthy people across ages. TCRdb independently ran MiXCR on the 5' RACE reads; one entry per CDR3 protein. The sample records approximately 600,000 distinct CDR3 sequences, roughly 53% being singletons. The sequenced material came from blood. These receptors were collected from a man between 60 and 75 years old in good health. CDR3s include the opening cysteine and the closing phenylalanine or tryptophan. The D gene is left open where the match is weak. Some rows mark clone size as missing; the rest say once, few, many or name a class of expanded clone.

v_gene	d_gene	j_gene	abundance	CDR3nt	CDR3aa
TRBV7-9	TRBD1	TRBJ2-5	-	TGTGCCAGCAGCCAGACCGATAGGGGGCTGGAGACCCAGTACTTC	CASSQTDRGLETQYF
TRBV6-5	TRBD2	TRBJ2-1	-	TGTGCCAGCAGTTCCCTAGCGGGGGGGCCCTACAATGAGCAGTTCTTC	CASSSLAGGPYNEQFF
TRBV5-6	-	TRBJ2-7	many	TGTGCCAGCAGCCGGGACGATATCTACGAGCAGTACTTC	CASSRDDIYEQYF
TRBV21-1	-	TRBJ1-2	-	TGTGCCAGCAGCAAAGGGTCGGGCGTCTATGGCTACACCTTC	CASSKGSGVYGYTF
TRBV2	-	TRBJ1-5	few	TGTGCCAGCAGTCGCGGGTTTTCCATCAATCAGCCCCAGCATTTT	CASSRGFSINQPQHF
TRBV13	TRBD1	TRBJ1-2	-	TGTGCCAGCAGCTTACGACAGGGACGGCACTATGGCTACACCTTC	CASSLRQGRHYGYTF
TRBV28	TRBD1	TRBJ2-7	-	TGTGCCAGCTACGGCGGGCCAGGGGGCACCTACGAGCAGTACTTC	CASYGGPGGTYEQYF
TRBV11-2	TRBD1	TRBJ2-5	few	TGTGCCAGCAGCTTAGGTGGGACAGGGGACGAGACCCAGTACTTC	CASSLGGTGDETQYF
TRBV20-1	-	TRBJ1-6	few	TGCAGTGCTCCCACAACAGAAAATTCACCCCTCCACTTT	CSAPTTENSPLHF
TRBV20-1	-	TRBJ2-3	-	TGCAGTGCCAGGGACCGGCCTGGAGGCACAGATACGCAGTATTTT	CSARDRPGGTDTQYF
TRBV6-5	-	TRBJ2-7	-	TGTGCCAGCAGCCCAAGACAGCACTACGAGCAGTACTTC	CASSPRQHYEQYF
TRBV28	-	TRBJ1-1	-	TGTGCCAGCAGTTCCCCGGGGGCGGCCACTGAAGCTTTCTTT	CASSSPGAATEAFF
TRBV2	-	TRBJ2-3	few	TGTGCCAGCAGTGGCATTGGCACAGATACGCAGTATTTT	CASSGIGTDTQYF
TRBV4-1	TRBD1	TRBJ1-6	-	TGCGCCAGCAGCCACGGGGACAGGGTAAATTCACCCCTCCACTTT	CASSHGDRVNSPLHF
TRBV21-1	-	TRBJ2-5	-	TGTGCCAGCAGCAAACGGGGCGAGATCCAAGAGACCCAGTACTTC	CASSKRGEIQETQYF
TRBV14	-	TRBJ1-2	-	TGTGCCAGCAGCCAAGGGTATGGGGGCACCCCGAGAGGTGGCTACACCTTC	CASSQGYGGTPRGGYTF
TRBV3-1	-	TRBJ2-7	-	TGTGCCAGCAGCCAAGATTGGGCGGTCCAGTACTTC	CASSQDWAVQYF
TRBV11-2	-	TRBJ1-4	few	TGTGCCAGCAGCTTAGGGGCAAGGAAACTGTTTTTT	CASSLGARKLFF
TRBV6-2/TRBV6-3	TRBD2	TRBJ2-6	-	TGTGCCAGCAGGAAGACTAGCGGGGGGCTCTTAGGGGCCAACGTCCTGACTTTC	CASRKTSGGLLGANVLTF
TRBV6-6	-	TRBJ2-7	few	TGTGCCAGCAGCTCCCCAGAGAGCTCCTACGAGCAGTACTTC	CASSSPESSYEQYF
TRBV5-1	-	TRBJ1-1	-	TGCGCCAGCAGCCTAAACCGGGACATAAACACTGAAGCTTTCTTT	CASSLNRDINTEAFF
TRBV15	-	TRBJ2-3	few	TGTGCCACCAGCAGAGAGCGGACTCTCAGCACAGATACGCAGTATTTT	CATSRERTLSTDTQYF
TRBV29-1	TRBD1	TRBJ2-2	few	TGCAGCGTTGGCGACAGGGAGAACACCGGGGAGCTGTTTTTT	CSVGDRENTGELFF
TRBV7-9	TRBD2	TRBJ2-5	-	TGTGCCAGCACCCGTACTAGCGGGGAAGAGACCCAGTACTTC	CASTRTSGEETQYF
TRBV29-1	-	TRBJ2-1	few	TGCAGCGTTGGTGAACAGGACAATGAGCAGTTCTTC	CSVGEQDNEQFF
TRBV29-1	-	TRBJ2-7	few	TGCAGCGTTGCTAGGATAGGGTCGGGCTCCTACGAGCAGTACTTC	CSVARIGSGSYEQYF
TRBV7-2	-	TRBJ2-7	-	TGTGCCAGCAGCTTAGGGGGACCGCGCTCCTACGAGCAGTACTTC	CASSLGGPRSYEQYF
TRBV3-1	-	TRBJ2-5	-	TGTGCCAGCAGCCAAGATCCGAGGGAACAGGGCGGGGAGACCCAGTACTTC	CASSQDPREQGGETQYF
TRBV12-5	-	TRBJ2-1	-	TGTGCTAGTGGTTTACTCGGGTTTGAGCAGTTCTTC	CASGLLGFEQFF
TRBV7-9	-	TRBJ1-1	few	TGTGCCAGCAGCTTGAGGGAACCGGCTGAAGCTTTCTTT	CASSLREPAEAFF
TRBV6-5	TRBD1	TRBJ2-5	-	TGTGCCAGCAGCCCAGGGCCCCCGGGACAGGCCCAGTACTTC	CASSPGPPGQAQYF
TRBV6-5	-	TRBJ1-2	-	TGTGCCAGCAGTTACTCGGGAGCGAACGATTATGGCTACACCTTC	CASSYSGANDYGYTF
TRBV29-1	-	TRBJ1-4	few	TGCAGCGTTGGGAAGGATGCAACTAATGAAAAACTGTTTTTT	CSVGKDATNEKLFF
TRBV6-4	TRBD2	TRBJ2-1	few	TGTGCCAGCAGTGACTCGGGACTAGCGGGTTACAATGAGCAGTTCTTC	CASSDSGLAGYNEQFF
TRBV7-9	TRBD2	TRBJ2-4	-	TGTGCCAGCAGCTTAGAACTAGCGGGTGAGCAGTACTTC	CASSLELAGEQYF
TRBV12-3/TRBV12-4	-	TRBJ1-4	-	TGTGCCAGCACGAAGCCGGGGGGTTCCAATGAAAAACTGTTTTTT	CASTKPGGSNEKLFF
TRBV18	-	TRBJ2-3	-	TGTGCCAGCTCACCCGAACGCAGCACAGATACGCAGTATTTT	CASSPERSTDTQYF
TRBV7-9	-	TRBJ2-5	many	TGTGCCAGCAGCCCCTCTGCGGGACAAGAGACCCAGTACTTC	CASSPSAGQETQYF
TRBV7-2	-	TRBJ1-2	few	TGTGCCAGCAGCTTAGATAGCTTTAACTATGGCTACACCTTC	CASSLDSFNYGYTF
TRBV3-1	-	TRBJ2-5	-	TGTGCCAGCAGCCAAGAAGGTTGGGAGACCCAGTACTTC	CASSQEGWETQYF
TRBV11-2	-	TRBJ2-3	-	TGTGCCAGCAGCTTCCGCTATACGCAGTATTTT	CASSFRYTQYF
TRBV20-1	-	TRBJ2-5	-	TGCAGTGCTAGCTCGCCGAGCTTCCAAGAGACCCAGTACTTC	CSASSPSFQETQYF
TRBV5-1	-	TRBJ1-2	-	TGCGCCAGCAGCTTGGAGGGCGGCCTCAACTATGGCTACACCTTC	CASSLEGGLNYGYTF
TRBV5-1	-	TRBJ2-3	-	TGCGCCAGCAGCTTGCGAGCGGCCTTTAGCACAGATACGCAGTATTTT	CASSLRAAFSTDTQYF
TRBV24-1	-	TRBJ2-2	-	TGTGCCACCAGTGATTTGCATGGGACACCGAACACCGGGGAGCTGTTTTTT	CATSDLHGTPNTGELFF
TRBV27	-	TRBJ2-7	-	TGTGCCAGCAGTTTAGCGGGGACAGTCCTCTACGAGCAGTACTTC	CASSLAGTVLYEQYF
TRBV29-1	TRBD1	TRBJ1-2	many	TGCAGCGTGGGGACAGGCGGTTATGGCTACACCTTC	CSVGTGGYGYTF
TRBV29-1	-	TRBJ2-3	-	TGCAGCGTTGATTCGGGGCCCCGCACAGATACGCAGTATTTT	CSVDSGPRTDTQYF
TRBV20-1	-	TRBJ1-2	few	TGCAGTGCTAGTTGGGGGTCCTCCAACTATGGCTACACCTTC	CSASWGSSNYGYTF
TRBV12-3/TRBV12-4	-	TRBJ2-3	-	TGTGCCAGCACTTGGACAGGCACAGATACGCAGTATTTT	CASTWTGTDTQYF